This T cell receptor (beta chain) was documented in a study of PD-1 blockade in classical Hodgkin lymphoma. Findings and caveats of the study: Exclusion was applied to patients who started nivolumab under 1 year after ASCT.

The time point denotes: cycle 4 day 1 (C4D1), after around six weeks of nivolumab. There was relapse after autologous stem cell transplantation in every patient, and there was variation in brentuximab vedotin exposure. Sequencing was performed with immunoSEQ multiplex PCR; in TCRdb, only in-frame clones are kept and a portion is missing. The sample has about 96,000 clones, more than 85% seen once. A remark on this clone: Its specificity is unknown.

This CDR3 contains 13 residues. Germline trimming cut 5 bases from V and 8 bases from J; bases unmatched to any gene: 6. The germline gives CDR1 MGHRA, CDR2 YSYEKL. The J gene is TRBJ2-1, the V gene TRBV4-1, with TRBD1 matching over 7 bases. The sequence was obtained from a human donor with classical Hodgkin lymphoma. Specimen: peripheral blood mononuclear cells (PBMCs), collected before the fourth cycle of nivolumab. The CDR3 DNA sequence: TGCGCCAGCAGCTCCCGGACAGGCCATGAGCAGTTCTTC. Its translation is CASSSRTGHEQFF.